Detailed here is one TCR beta chain. This entry comes from a study of technical replicates of blood from a few donors. Profiled with immunoSEQ multiplex PCR; TCRdb holds only in-frame clones, not every one. The sample carries about 74,000 clones, 95% recorded once. This CDR3 comprises 15 residues. Germline loops: CDR1 SGHRS, CDR2 YFSETQ. The ends were cut back, 0 bases at V and 1 base at J, with 10 bases in the middle. This chain links TRBV5-1 with TRBJ1-1, with D uncertain. The receptor comes from a human donor in good health. The specimen was T cells isolated from PBMCs. For the CDR3, the DNA is TGCGCCAGCAGCTTGGGAGAGACTGCGAACACTGAAGCTTTCTTT. Residues: CASSLGETANTEAFF.